This TCR beta chain stems from a study of cytomegalovirus exposure and HLA in healthy donors. Study background: Researchers previously reported finding 117 million unique TCR beta sequences from about 170 million T cells.

The study ran its PCR with 60 Vbeta and 13 Jbeta primers. Repertoires were generated with immunoSEQ multiplex PCR, while TCRdb's copy carries only in-frame clones and drops some. This repertoire comprises around 45,000 clones; its ten largest clones make up 17%. Whole-study findings and limits: Fewer N-insertions than the roughly 670-donor mean were reportedly shown by an Asian-associated ancestry cluster in a later analysis. In vitro, a few CMV-associated chains proved specific for CMV antigens. Earlier findings revealed that most TCR beta V segments proved productive either about 87% or about 30% of the time.

V lost 4 bases to trimming and J lost 5 bases; unmatched junction nucleotides: 5. CDR1 is SQVTM, CDR2 ANQGSEA, per germline. The CDR3 runs 12 residues. As to this clone: Its antigen is as yet unknown.

The gene calls are TRBV29-1 and TRBJ2-7, with TRBD1 identical over 7 bases. This TCR came from a male donor in good health and CMV-seronegative. Sequencing was carried out using PBMCs. CDR3 nucleotides: TGCAGCGTTGGACAGGGCCGGGACGAGCAGTACTTC. Amino acid sequence: CSVGQGRDEQYF.